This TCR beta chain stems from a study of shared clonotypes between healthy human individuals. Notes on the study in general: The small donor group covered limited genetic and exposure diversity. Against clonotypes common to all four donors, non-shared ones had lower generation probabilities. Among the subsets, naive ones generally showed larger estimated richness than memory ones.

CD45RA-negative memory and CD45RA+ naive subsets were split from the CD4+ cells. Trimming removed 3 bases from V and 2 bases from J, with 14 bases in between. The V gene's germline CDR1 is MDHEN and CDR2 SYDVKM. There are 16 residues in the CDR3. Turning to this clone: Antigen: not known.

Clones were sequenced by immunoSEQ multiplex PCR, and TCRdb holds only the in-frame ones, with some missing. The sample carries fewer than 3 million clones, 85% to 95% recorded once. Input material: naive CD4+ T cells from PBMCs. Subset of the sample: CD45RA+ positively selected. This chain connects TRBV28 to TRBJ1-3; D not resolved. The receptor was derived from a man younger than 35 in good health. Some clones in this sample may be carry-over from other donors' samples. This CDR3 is CASSFAGPTTGNTIYF. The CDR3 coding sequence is TGTGCCAGCAGTTTTGCAGGTCCCACAACTGGAAACACCATATATTTT.